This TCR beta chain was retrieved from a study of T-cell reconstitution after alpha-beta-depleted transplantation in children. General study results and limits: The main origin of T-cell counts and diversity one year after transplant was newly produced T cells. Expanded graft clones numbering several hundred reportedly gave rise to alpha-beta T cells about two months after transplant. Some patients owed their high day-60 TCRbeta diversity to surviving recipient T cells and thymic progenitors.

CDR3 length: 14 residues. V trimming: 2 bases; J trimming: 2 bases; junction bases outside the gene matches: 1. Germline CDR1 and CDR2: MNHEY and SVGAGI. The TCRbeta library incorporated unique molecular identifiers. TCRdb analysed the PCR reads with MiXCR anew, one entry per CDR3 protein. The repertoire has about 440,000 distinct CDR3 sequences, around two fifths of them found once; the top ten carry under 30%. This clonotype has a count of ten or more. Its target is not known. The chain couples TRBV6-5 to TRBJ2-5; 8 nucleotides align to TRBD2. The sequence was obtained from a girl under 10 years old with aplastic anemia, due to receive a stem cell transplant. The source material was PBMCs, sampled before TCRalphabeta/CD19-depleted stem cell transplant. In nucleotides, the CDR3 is TGTGCCAGCAGTTACGCGGGAGGTCAAGAGACCCAGTACTTC. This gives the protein CASSYAGGQETQYF.